This is a list of T cell receptor beta chains from one sample in a study of cytomegalovirus exposure and HLA in healthy donors. Profiling relied on immunoSEQ multiplex PCR, and the TCRdb table lists in-frame clones only, not all of them. The sample lists about 180,000 clones, around 75% occurring once. The sequenced sample consisted of PBMCs. Receptors originate from a female donor in good health and CMV-seronegative. Both conserved end residues are part of each CDR3. The D gene is left open where the match is weak. Size is omitted from some rows. Given values are once, few, many or a class for expanded clones.

TGCGCCAGCAGTGATTCCCCCCCCTCTTTTTACTATGGCTACACCTTC CASSDSPPSFYYGYTF NA NA TRBJ1-2 TRBV10-1
TGTGCCAGCAGCTTAGCGTCAGGGGGTACTTCAGAGACCCAGTACTTC CASSLASGGTSETQYF TRBD1 NA TRBJ2-5 TRBV7-2
TGTGCCAGTAGTGTCTCGACAGGGGGTAGGGAAGCTTTCTTT CASSVSTGGREAFF TRBD1 NA TRBJ1-1 TRBV19
TGTGCCAGCAGCGTGGGACTAGTTAGCTCCTACAATGAGCAGTTCTTC CASSVGLVSSYNEQFF TRBD2 NA TRBJ2-1 TRBV9
TGTGCCAGCAGCCAAGAAAGGGGCGCCTACGAGCAGTACTTC CASSQERGAYEQYF NA NA TRBJ2-7 TRBV4-2
TGTGCCAGCAGCATAGGAGGGACTAGCGGGAGCAATGAGCAGTTCTTC CASSIGGTSGSNEQFF TRBD2 NA TRBJ2-1 TRBV7-2
TGTGCCAGCAGCGTAGCCGGGACTCCCCCGAGAGAGACCCAGTACTTC CASSVAGTPPRETQYF NA NA TRBJ2-5 TRBV9
TGTGCCAGCAGCGCTCCCGGGTCGACGCCCGGGGAGCTGTTTTTT CASSAPGSTPGELFF NA NA TRBJ2-2 TRBV9
TGTGCCTGGAGTCCAGGACAGTCGAATGAAAAACTGTTTTTT CAWSPGQSNEKLFF NA few TRBJ1-4 TRBV30
TGTGCCAGCAGCCCGCGTCGATTCGGGGAAAAACTGTTTTTT CASSPRRFGEKLFF NA NA TRBJ1-4 TRBV11-2
TGTGCCAGCTCACCTGCCCGGGCTAGCGTTAGCTCCTACGAGCAGTACTTC CASSPARASVSSYEQYF NA NA TRBJ2-7 TRBV18
TGTGCCAGTACCTTACAGGGAGTTAGCAATCAGCCCCAGCATTTT CASTLQGVSNQPQHF NA NA TRBJ1-5 TRBV19
TGTGCCAGCAGTTTATATCTTGCGGGAGTCCATACGCAGTATTTT CASSLYLAGVHTQYF TRBD2 NA TRBJ2-3 TRBV27
TGCAGCGTTAGGGACTTGGACTACGAGCAGTACTTC CSVRDLDYEQYF NA NA TRBJ2-7 TRBV29-1
TGTGCCAGCAGTCCCGTTTATCGTACAGGGAGTGGTATTTTGGGCTATGGCTACACCTTC CASSPVYRTGSGILGYGYTF NA NA TRBJ1-2 TRBV28
TGCGCCAGCAGCTCACCCGGGACAGACAATTCACCCCTCCACTTT CASSSPGTDNSPLHF TRBD1 NA TRBJ1-6 TRBV5-1
TGCGCCAGCAGGCTAACCGGGACAGGGGGCGAGATCCGGGAAAAACTGTTTTTT CASRLTGTGGEIREKLFF TRBD1 NA TRBJ1-4 TRBV4-3
TGTGCCAGCAAACAGGGGCGACAGGGGACACCCCTCCACTTT CASKQGRQGTPLHF TRBD1 NA TRBJ1-6 TRBV6-5
TGTGCCAGCAGCTCGAAGGGGCTAGCGGGGACAAACTACGAGCAGTACTTC CASSSKGLAGTNYEQYF TRBD2 NA TRBJ2-7 TRBV11-1
TGTGCCAGCAGCAATTCTCGGCACAGGTACTACGAGCAGTACTTC CASSNSRHRYYEQYF NA NA TRBJ2-7 TRBV11-2
TGCGCCAGCAGTCCGAGGGGGCTTTACGAGCAGTACTTC CASSPRGLYEQYF TRBD1 NA TRBJ2-7 TRBV10-2
TGTGCTAGTGCCCCGGGACAGGGGAGAACCGGGGAGCTGTTTTTT CASAPGQGRTGELFF TRBD1 NA TRBJ2-2 TRBV12-5
TGTGCCTCCCAGGCACAGGGGGGCAATGAGCAGTTCTTC CASQAQGGNEQFF TRBD1 few TRBJ2-1 TRBV19
TGTGCCAGCAGCCATTACGTGAGGAACACTGAAGCTTTCTTT CASSHYVRNTEAFF NA NA TRBJ1-1 TRBV14
TGTGCCACCTACCGATTTGATACGCAGTATTTT CATYRFDTQYF NA NA TRBJ2-3 TRBV7-9
TGTGCCAGCAGCGTGGGAGACAGGGTTCGTAATAATGAGCAGTTCTTC CASSVGDRVRNNEQFF TRBD1 NA TRBJ2-1 TRBV5-8
TGTGCCAGCAGCCCTGTCTCGAACACTGAAGCTTTCTTT CASSPVSNTEAFF NA few TRBJ1-1 TRBV9
TGTGCCAGCAGAAGACAGGGTGCGGGGGAGACCCAGTACTTC CASRRQGAGETQYF NA NA TRBJ2-5 TRBV6-1
TGCAGCGTTGAAGATCGAGAGAATGAAGCTTTCTTT CSVEDRENEAFF NA NA TRBJ1-1 TRBV29-1
TGTGCCAGCAGCTTACCCCAGGGTAGCACAGATACGCAGTATTTT CASSLPQGSTDTQYF NA NA TRBJ2-3 TRBV5-4
TGTGCCAGCAGTTCTAGGAGCTCCTACGAGCAGTACTTC CASSSRSSYEQYF NA NA TRBJ2-7 TRBV28
TGTGCCAGCAGCCACCTGGGACAGGCGATCTACGAGCAGTACTTC CASSHLGQAIYEQYF TRBD1 NA TRBJ2-7 TRBV28
TGTGCCAGCAGCCCAACACCGACAGGGATAGTGAGCTCACCCCTCCACTTT CASSPTPTGIVSSPLHF TRBD1 NA TRBJ1-6 TRBV7-2
TGTGCCAGCAGCTCGGACAGGGGAACAGATACGCAGTATTTT CASSSDRGTDTQYF TRBD1 NA TRBJ2-3 TRBV7-8
TGTGCCAGCAGTGTAAATCCCGAGATAAATGAAAAACTGTTTTTT CASSVNPEINEKLFF NA NA TRBJ1-4 TRBV6-1
TGTGCCAGCAGCTTACTCTCCGAGCAGTACTTC CASSLLSEQYF NA NA TRBJ2-7 TRBV7-2
TGCGCCAGCAGCCAAGTAGTAAATCACCAAGAGACCCAGTACTTC CASSQVVNHQETQYF NA NA TRBJ2-5 TRBV4-1
TGTGCCAGTAGTTCCCGACAGTATAATTCACCCCTCCACTTT CASSSRQYNSPLHF NA NA TRBJ1-6 TRBV19